These 9 T cell receptor beta chains originate from one sample sequenced in a study of T cell responses to AZD1222 COVID-19 vaccine. Sequencing was performed with immunoSEQ multiplex PCR; in TCRdb, only in-frame clones are kept and a portion is missing. The table shows roughly 110,000 clones, with approximately 90% occurring only once. Specimen: peripheral blood, collected 28 days after the second AZD1222 dose. All receptors derive from an adult who received the AZD1222 COVID-19 vaccine.

The chain joins TRBV7-2 to TRBJ1-1; 8 bases match TRBD1. The germline V gene has CDR1 SGHTA and CDR2 FQGNSA. This CDR3 has 14 residues. With 2 bases clipped from V and 4 bases from J, the junction kept 3 bases outside the gene matches. The CDR3 nucleotides read TGTGCCAGCAGCTTACTCCAGGGGGCCACTGAAGCTTTCTTT. It specifies CASSLLQGATEAFF.

This clone was detected only once. The rearrangement links TRBV6-5 to TRBJ2-5; D call uncertain. The V end lost 1 base, the J end lost 2 bases, and 14 bases lay between the germline ends. Germline V gene lookup returns CDR1 MNHEY and CDR2 SVGAGI. CDR3 length: 16 amino acids. As DNA, the CDR3 is TGTGCCAGCAGTTACTTGGGGTCTCTGGGGCAAGAGACCCAGTACTTC. Translation: CASSYLGSLGQETQYF.

This chain links TRBV12-3 or TRBV12-4 with TRBJ2-5, with TRBD1 as a possible D gene (5 bases). Trimming stripped 3 bases from V and 6 bases from J, with 11 bases between. CDR3 size: 13 residues. CDR3 DNA sequence: TGTGCCAGCAGTTTGGCAGGGCGGCAGACCCAGTACTTC. Translation gives CASSLAGRQTQYF.

CDR3 residues: CSARDGGYTF. The CDR3 DNA reads TGCAGTGCTAGAGACGGCGGCTACACCTTC. The chain carries TRBV20-1 and TRBJ1-2; D is undetermined. V was trimmed by 0 bases and J by 8 bases, leaving 4 bases between them. The CDR3 runs 10 residues. Germline assignment: CDR1 DFQATT and CDR2 SNEGSKA (reference sequence).

This clone came up a few times. The rearrangement uses TRBV6-5 and TRBJ2-7; no firm D call. V dropped 8 bases and J dropped 0 bases, with 14 bases sitting between them. The CDR3 has 14 residues. Germline V gene lookup returns CDR1 MNHEY and CDR2 SVGAGI. The CDR3 region is CASRLGQDSYEQYF. The DNA of the CDR3 is TGTGCCAGCCGTTTAGGGCAAGACTCCTACGAGCAGTACTTC.

This rearrangement joins TRBV4-2 to TRBJ2-7; TRBD1 matches 8 bases. Germline V gene sequence: CDR1 LGHNA, CDR2 YNFKEQ. CDR3 length equals 15 residues. V lost 4 bases, J lost 2 bases, and 7 bases stayed unmatched. CDR3 sequence: CASSPRQGSPYEQYF. CDR3 in DNA: TGTGCCAGCAGCCCGCGACAGGGGTCTCCCTACGAGCAGTACTTC.

V gene TRBV28 combines with J gene TRBJ1-2; 10 bases are shared with TRBD1. The CDR3 spans 15 residues. V trimming: 4 bases; J trimming: 3 bases; junction bases outside the gene matches: 5. Germline CDR1 and CDR2: MDHEN and SYDVKM. CDR3 in DNA: TGTGCCAGCAGTTCACCGACAGGGGGCGACTATGGCTACACCTTC. Translation gives CASSSPTGGDYGYTF.

The J gene is TRBJ1-5, the V gene TRBV25-1, with D tentatively TRBD1 (5 bases). The V end was cut by 4 bases, the J end by 1 base, with 20 bases between. The length of the CDR3 is 18 residues. From germline, CDR1 is MGHDK and CDR2 SYGVNS. Here the CDR3 reads CASSGGSGVLMSNQPQHF. In DNA, the CDR3 is TGTGCCAGCAGTGGAGGATCGGGGGTACTGATGAGCAATCAGCCCCAGCATTTT.

The rearrangement uses TRBV25-1 and TRBJ2-5; the D gene is possibly TRBD2 (5 bases). The CDR3 runs to 16 residues. Germline CDR1 MGHDK, CDR2 SYGVNS. V lost 4 bases and J 4 bases, leaving 19 bases between the germline ends. CDR3 amino acids: CASSVLDQAVGETQYF. DNA for the CDR3: TGTGCCAGCAGTGTCCTAGACCAAGCGGTTGGAGAGACCCAGTACTTC.